A single sample is the source of the 30 T cell receptor beta chains below, sequenced in a study of T cells in Graves' hyperthyroidism and ophthalmopathy. What was amplified from RNA transcripts were TCR beta CDR3 regions. HTBI primers drove first-round RT-PCR of the TCR CDR3. Each CDR3 protein gets one entry after TCRdb re-called the multiplex PCR reads with MiXCR. This table has about 600,000 distinct CDR3 sequences, approximately 15% appearing once. Sequenced material: blood. Receptors originate from a woman between 40 and 55 years old with Graves' ophthalmopathy.

This clonotype was seen more than once but under ten times. The chain employs TRBV9 and TRBJ2-3; TRBD2 matches at 7 bases. Germline V gene lookup returns CDR1 SGDLS and CDR2 YYNGEE. There are 16 residues in the CDR3. J gave up 1 base and V 4 bases, and 9 bases lay outside the gene matches. DNA for the CDR3: TGTGCCAGCAGCCCACTCCCGGGAGGTGGCACAGATACGCAGTATTTT. This gives the protein CASSPLPGGGTDTQYF.

This clonotype was counted ten times or more. The chain uses TRBV5-1 and TRBJ2-1; TRBD2 agrees at 8 bases. J lost 0 bases, V lost 1 base, and 9 bases had no gene match. The CDR3 runs 18 residues. The germline CDR1 and CDR2 sequences are SGHRS and YFSETQ. The CDR3: CASSLTYLAGNSYNEQFF. CDR3 nucleotide sequence: TGCGCCAGCAGCTTGACCTACTTAGCGGGAAACTCCTACAATGAGCAGTTCTTC.

This clonotype was seen ten or more times. The chain is built from TRBV6-5 and TRBJ2-7; the D gene is possibly TRBD1 (5 bases). In germline, CDR1 is MNHEY, CDR2 SVGAGI. Trimming took off 0 bases at V and 2 bases at J, with 14 bases between the two ends. The CDR3 sequence is 16 residues long. The CDR3 loop reads CASSYSGLRGTYEQYF. CDR3 DNA: TGTGCCAGCAGTTACTCGGGCCTTAGGGGTACCTACGAGCAGTACTTC.

The chain uses TRBV2 and TRBJ1-2; TRBD1 matches at 7 bases. The CDR3 contains 16 residues. V was clipped by 5 bases and J by 1 base; unmatched bases: 10. Germline CDR1 SNHLY, CDR2 FYNNEI. CDR3 sequence: CASSRDSSLNNYGYTF. The CDR3 DNA reads TGTGCCAGCAGTCGGGACAGTTCCCTTAATAACTATGGCTACACCTTC. Drawing the rest from reference TRBV2 and TRBJ1-2, the complete variable domain is EPEVTQTPSHQVTQMGQEVILRCVPISNHLYFYWYRQILGQKVEFLVSFYNNEISEKSEIFDDQFSVERPDGSNFTLKIRSTKLEDSAMYFCASSRDSSLNNYGYTFGSGTRLTVV.

This chain joins TRBV4-2 and TRBJ2-5; 7 nucleotides agree with TRBD2. The V gene end was trimmed by 4 bases and the J gene end by 2 bases; junction bases not matched to a gene: 7. The germline V gene encodes CDR1 LGHNA and CDR2 YNFKEQ. The length of the CDR3 is 15 residues. CDR3: CASSRGGVDQETQYF. In DNA form, the CDR3 reads TGTGCCAGCAGCCGGGGAGGGGTTGATCAAGAGACCCAGTACTTC.

This clonotype was detected ten times or more. The V gene is TRBV7-2, the J gene TRBJ2-3; the D gene could be TRBD1 or TRBD2 (6 bases each). V was shortened by 6 bases and J by 4 bases, with 20 bases between the two germline ends. Germline V CDR1 and CDR2: SGHTA, FQGNSA. This CDR3 region has 16 residues. The CDR3 nucleotides read TGTGCCAGCAGGCGCAAACTAGGGGGGTCCCCAGATACGCAGTATTTT. This sequence encodes CASRRKLGGSPDTQYF.

The J gene is TRBJ2-5, the V gene TRBV7-9, with 8 bases fitting TRBD2. The junction had 4 bases not matched to a gene; V was cut back by 7 bases and J by 3 bases. The germline gives CDR1 SEHNR, CDR2 FQNEAQ (reference sequence). The CDR3 covers 13 residues. As DNA, the CDR3 is TGTGCCAGCACCCTTAGCGGGAAAGAGACCCAGTACTTC. As protein: CASTLSGKETQYF.

The chain carries TRBV7-8 and TRBJ1-2, with a weak D call TRBD1 (6 bases). Deletions cut 5 bases from V and 3 bases from J, with 16 bases between. The CDR3 covers 15 residues. Germline V gene lookup returns CDR1 SGHVS and CDR2 FQNEAQ. This CDR3 reads CASSHAGGGDYGYTF. DNA of the CDR3: TGTGCCAGCAGCCACGCGGGGGGGGGCGACTATGGCTACACCTTC.

This clonotype was found a few times. The chain carries TRBV6-1 and TRBJ2-1, with 8 bases lining up with TRBD2. The CDR3 runs 14 residues. Trimming cost V 6 bases and J 7 bases; bases outside gene matches: 8. Germline-derived CDR1 and CDR2 are MNHNS and SASEGT. The CDR3: CASRRSGSLNEQFF. CDR3 nucleotides: TGTGCCAGCAGGCGGAGCGGGAGCTTGAATGAGCAGTTCTTC.

This clonotype was seen only a few times. The chain joins TRBV4-1 to TRBJ2-1; 9 nucleotides agree with TRBD1. The V gene's germline CDR1 is MGHRA and CDR2 YSYEKL. Losses at the gene ends were 0 bases for V and 7 bases for J; bases not matched to a gene: 7. This CDR3 is 16 amino acids long. The CDR3 DNA is TGCGCCAGCAGCCAAGATGTCGGGACAGGGCTGAATGAGCAGTTCTTC. Encoded protein: CASSQDVGTGLNEQFF.

This clonotype was observed a few times. The rearrangement uses TRBV7-3 and TRBJ2-1; D unresolved. The CDR3 length is 13 residues. The V and J ends lost 5 bases and 8 bases respectively, with 13 bases between them. The germline V gene encodes CDR1 SGHTA and CDR2 FQGTGA. The CDR3 region is CASSPDLGHEQFF. CDR3 DNA: TGTGCCAGCAGCCCCGACCTCGGGCATGAGCAGTTCTTC.

V is TRBV5-6 and J is TRBJ2-6; 12 nucleotides line up with TRBD1. The CDR3 is made up of 21 amino acids. In germline, CDR1 is SGHDT, CDR2 YYEEEE. Trimming at V came to 3 bases and at J to 1 base, leaving 14 bases not matched to a gene. Written as DNA, the CDR3 is TGTGCCAGCAGCTCCCTCGGGACAGGGGGCCCCGCGCTTTCTGGGGCCAACGTCCTGACTTTC. The encoded protein is CASSSLGTGGPALSGANVLTF.

In its sample, this clonotype was seen many times. The rearrangement joins TRBV2 to TRBJ2-2; possible D gene TRBD1, 6 bases. Trimming left V 6 bases short and J 1 base short, with 9 bases between. Germline loops: CDR1 SNHLY, CDR2 FYNNEI. The CDR3 is 14 residues long. The CDR3 DNA reads as TGTGCCAGCAGCCAACAGGGGAACACCGGGGAGCTGTTTTTT. This sequence encodes CASSQQGNTGELFF. Drawing the rest from reference TRBV2 and TRBJ2-2, the complete variable domain is EPEVTQTPSHQVTQMGQEVILRCVPISNHLYFYWYRQILGQKVEFLVSFYNNEISEKSEIFDDQFSVERPDGSNFTLKIRSTKLEDSAMYFCASSQQGNTGELFFGEGSRLTVL.

This clonotype was recorded at least ten times. The V gene is TRBV20-1, the J gene TRBJ2-3; 12 bases are shared with TRBD1. V dropped 6 bases and J dropped 3; count of bases not matched to a gene: 7. This CDR3 region has 15 residues. The germline V gene encodes CDR1 DFQATT and CDR2 SNEGSKA (reference sequence). For the CDR3, the DNA is TGCAGTGCCGAGGGGACAGGGGGCAAGACAGATACGCAGTATTTT. Its translation is CSAEGTGGKTDTQYF.

This clonotype was counted only a few times. This chain joins TRBV7-2 and TRBJ2-5; the match to TRBD2 covers 11 bases. V lost 5 bases, J lost 0 bases, and 11 bases stayed unmatched. The CDR3 has 18 residues. Germline V gene sequence: CDR1 SGHTA, CDR2 FQGNSA. The CDR3 DNA is TGTGCCAGCAGCCCAGGACTTAGCGGGGGGGCCTACCAAGAGACCCAGTACTTC. It encodes CASSPGLSGGAYQETQYF. Complete variable domain (other parts from reference TRBV7-2 and TRBJ2-5): GAGVSQSPSNKVTEKGKDVELRCDPISGHTALYWYRQSLGQGLEFLIYFQGNSAPDKSGLPSDRFSAERTGGSVSTLTIQRTQQEDSAVYLCASSPGLSGGAYQETQYFGPGTRLLVL.

This clonotype was found a few times. This chain links TRBV7-9 with TRBJ1-1; no firm D call. The ends were cut back, 1 base at V and 8 bases at J, with 11 bases in the middle. CDR3 size: 13 residues. Germline values: CDR1 SEHNR, CDR2 FQNEAQ (reference sequence). The CDR3 DNA follows: TGTGCCAGCAGCTTAGTAGGCAGGCCGGAAGCTTTCTTT. It encodes CASSLVGRPEAFF.

The chain couples TRBV19 to TRBJ2-3, with no clear D. Trimming took 3 bases from V and 0 from J, leaving 10 bases between them. This CDR3 has 15 amino acids. Germline V CDR1 and CDR2: LNHDA, SQIVND (reference sequence). CDR3 sequence reads: CASSIRQTSTDTQYF. The CDR3, as DNA: TGTGCCAGTAGTATCCGTCAGACTAGCACAGATACGCAGTATTTT.

At least ten counts were recorded for this clonotype. J is TRBJ1-2 and V is TRBV11-2; TRBD1 aligns across 7 bases. Trimming removed 4 bases from V and 6 bases from J; junction bases left unmatched: 5. In germline, CDR1 is SGHAT, CDR2 FQNNGV. The CDR3 consists of 13 residues. CDR3 sequence (DNA): TGTGCCAGCAGCTCAAGGACAGGCCATGGCTACACCTTC. Its protein product is CASSSRTGHGYTF.

The sample holds many counts of this clonotype. J is TRBJ1-1 and V is TRBV18; TRBD1 is a possible D gene (5 bases). Germline values: CDR1 KGHSH, CDR2 LQKENI. V was cut by 2 bases and J by 4 bases, with 14 bases left in between. This CDR3 spans 15 amino acids. CDR3 coding DNA: TGTGCCAGCTCACCAACATTTGAAGGGACCACTGAAGCTTTCTTT. Translated, it gives CASSPTFEGTTEAFF.

This clonotype was counted at least ten times. This sequence joins TRBV11-2 and TRBJ2-2; the D is unclear. V was cut by 1 base and J by 7 bases, with 4 bases left in between. The CDR3 is 12 residues long. Germline assignment: CDR1 SGHAT and CDR2 FQNNGV. This CDR3 is CASSLGVGELFF. The CDR3 coding sequence is TGTGCCAGCAGCTTAGGTGTCGGGGAGCTGTTTTTT.

The chain employs TRBV10-3 and TRBJ2-1; D gene uncertain. The CDR3 has 14 residues. Trimming removed 3 bases from V and 4 bases from J, with 10 bases in between. Germline lookup yields CDR1 ENHRY and CDR2 SYGVKD. This CDR3 is CAISEDKRYNEQFF. As DNA, the CDR3 is TGTGCCATCAGTGAAGACAAACGGTACAATGAGCAGTTCTTC.

V gene TRBV6-6 combines with J gene TRBJ2-7, with D perhaps TRBD1 or TRBD2 (6 bases each). Trimming cost V 0 bases and J 2 bases, with 11 bases left between them. There are 15 residues in the CDR3. From germline, CDR1 is MNHNY and CDR2 SVGAGI (reference sequence). The CDR3 bases are TGTGCCAGCAGTTACTCCGGACAGCGGGCCTACGAGCAGTACTTC. Its translation is CASSYSGQRAYEQYF.

This clonotype appeared a few times. This sequence joins TRBV3-1 and TRBJ2-1; D is unclear. The CDR3 length is 15 residues. Germline V gene sequence: CDR1 LGHDT, CDR2 YNNKEL (reference sequence). With 1 base removed from V and 3 bases from J, the gap between germline ends came to 10 bases. CDR3 bases: TGTGCCAGCAGCCAAGGGCCAGCTTTCTACAATGAGCAGTTCTTC. It codes for CASSQGPAFYNEQFF.

This clonotype was seen many times. This chain joins TRBV3-1 and TRBJ2-7; 9 bases are a match to TRBD1. CDR3 length: 13 amino acids. The germline V gene has CDR1 LGHDT and CDR2 YNNKEL (reference sequence). The trim removed 4 bases at V and 7 bases at J, leaving 5 bases unmatched. The CDR3, as DNA: TGTGCCAGCAGCCGATGGACAGGGGTGGAGCAGTACTTC. Translating gives CASSRWTGVEQYF.

This clonotype appeared a few times. The chain uses TRBV7-8 and TRBJ2-2; D ambiguous. Germline-derived CDR1 and CDR2 are SGHVS and FQNEAQ. This CDR3 has 14 residues. V lost 2 bases and J 1 base, leaving 5 bases between the germline ends. The CDR3 DNA sequence: TGTGCCAGCAGCTTACTGCGGAACACCGGGGAGCTGTTTTTT. It yields the protein CASSLLRNTGELFF.

This clonotype was observed a few times. V gene TRBV5-1 combines with J gene TRBJ2-1; 9 nucleotides align to TRBD1. Looked up from germline, CDR1 is SGHRS and CDR2 is YFSETQ. The ends lost 3 bases at V and 1 base at J; junction bases unmatched: 5. The CDR3 is 16 amino acids. As DNA, the CDR3 is TGCGCCAGCAGCTACGACGGGACAGGGTCCTACAATGAGCAGTTCTTC. Residues: CASSYDGTGSYNEQFF.

This clonotype was seen only a few times. The chain carries TRBV18 and TRBJ2-2; 7 bases map to TRBD1. V was pared by 1 base and J by 0 bases, with 2 bases of the junction left unmatched. The CDR3 loop spans 16 amino acids. Germline V gene lookup returns CDR1 KGHSH and CDR2 LQKENI. The CDR3 is CASSPQGASNTGELFF. The CDR3, as DNA: TGTGCCAGCTCACCACAGGGGGCGTCGAACACCGGGGAGCTGTTTTTT.

This clonotype was seen ten or more times. The gene calls are TRBV28 and TRBJ2-5; 10 bases fit TRBD2. From germline, CDR1 is MDHEN and CDR2 SYDVKM. There are 16 residues in the CDR3. The J segment lost 2 bases and the V segment lost 5 bases, leaving 8 bases of the junction unmatched. The CDR3 here is CASSPTGTSEQETQYF. The CDR3 DNA follows: TGTGCCAGCAGTCCGACCGGGACTAGCGAACAAGAGACCCAGTACTTC.

A word on this clonotype: A much larger clone differs by one base, so this may be a read error. This likely comes from a read error, as the CDR3 has no conserved phenylalanine or tryptophan at its end. This chain joins TRBV7-9 and TRBJ1-1; no clear D gene. The germline V gene has CDR1 SEHNR and CDR2 FQNEAQ (reference sequence). The CDR3 has 12 residues. The V and J ends lost 5 bases and 6 bases respectively, with 10 bases between them. The DNA of the CDR3 is TGTGCCAGCAGCCTCGTAACACCTGAAGCTTTCATT. Translating it yields CASSLVTPEAFI.

Ten or more counts support this clonotype. The V and J genes are TRBV5-1 and TRBJ2-1; D call uncertain. Germline CDR1 reads SGHRS; CDR2 reads YFSETQ. Trimming cost V 2 bases and J 4 bases, with 13 bases left between them. The CDR3 sequence is 15 residues long. CDR3 DNA: TGCGCCAGCAGCTTAGTTGCCACAGCTTACAATGAGCAGTTCTTC. This translates into CASSLVATAYNEQFF.